This entry lists 2 T cell receptor beta chains sequenced from one sample in a study of blood T cell repertoires in COVID-19 (dated by TCRdb to the early 2020s). The library relied on the immunoSEQ multiplex PCR assay. The table comes from immuneACCESS by way of TCRdb, which keeps in-frame sequences with V and J called. Part of the clones is missing from these tables; in studies checked, under half for an unresolved V gene and the rest for unknown reasons. The sample table contains roughly 250,000 clones; only one count was recorded for 88% of them. About 3.4% of the sample is taken by the ten largest. Sequences were obtained from PBMCs or T cells enriched from blood (not recorded which). The source is a woman between 35 and 50 years old who had been exposed to COVID-19.

The chain joins TRBV6-4 to TRBJ1-5; no clear D gene. The CDR3 consists of 14 residues. V was cut by 6 bases and J by 7 bases, with 16 bases left in between. Germline V gene lookup returns CDR1 MRHNA and CDR2 SNTAGT. This CDR3 reads CASRLAGGRQPQHF. In nucleotides, the CDR3 is TGTGCCAGCAGATTAGCGGGAGGCCGACAGCCCCAGCATTTT.

J is TRBJ1-5 and V is TRBV28, with D tentatively TRBD1 (6 bases). The CDR3 covers 14 residues. Trimming pared 7 bases from V and 7 bases from J, leaving 17 bases between. The germline V gene has CDR1 MDHEN and CDR2 SYDVKM. The CDR3, as DNA: TGTGCCAGCAACCCGGGGGGCTTGGACCAGCCCCAGCATTTT. As protein: CASNPGGLDQPQHF.